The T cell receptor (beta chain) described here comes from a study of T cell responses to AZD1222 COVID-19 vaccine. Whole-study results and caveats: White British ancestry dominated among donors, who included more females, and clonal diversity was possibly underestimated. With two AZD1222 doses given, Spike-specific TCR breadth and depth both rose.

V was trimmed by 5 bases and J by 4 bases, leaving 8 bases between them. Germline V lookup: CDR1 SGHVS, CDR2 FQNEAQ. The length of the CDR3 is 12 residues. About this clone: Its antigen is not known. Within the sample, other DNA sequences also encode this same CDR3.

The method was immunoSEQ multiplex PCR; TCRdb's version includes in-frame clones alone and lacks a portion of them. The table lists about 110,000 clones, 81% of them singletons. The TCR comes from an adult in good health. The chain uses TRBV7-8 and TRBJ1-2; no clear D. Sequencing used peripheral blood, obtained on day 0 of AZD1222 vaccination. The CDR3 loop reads CASSPRSYGYTF. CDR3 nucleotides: TGTGCCAGCAGCCCCCGGAGCTATGGCTACACCTTC.